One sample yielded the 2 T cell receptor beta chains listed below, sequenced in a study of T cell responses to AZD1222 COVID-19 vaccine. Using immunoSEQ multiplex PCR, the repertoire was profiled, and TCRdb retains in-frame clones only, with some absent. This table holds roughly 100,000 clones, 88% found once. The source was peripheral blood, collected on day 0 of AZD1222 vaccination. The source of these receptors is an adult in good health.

CDR3 sequence (DNA): TGTGCCAGCAGTTACTCGAGAGGGGGCAAGAATTCACCCCTCCACTTT. As protein: CASSYSRGGKNSPLHF. The V call is TRBV6-5, the J call TRBJ1-6; 7 bases are shared with TRBD1. With 0 bases clipped from V and 7 bases from J, the junction kept 6 bases outside the gene matches. The CDR3 loop spans 16 amino acids. Germline V gene lookup returns CDR1 MNHEY and CDR2 SVGAGI.

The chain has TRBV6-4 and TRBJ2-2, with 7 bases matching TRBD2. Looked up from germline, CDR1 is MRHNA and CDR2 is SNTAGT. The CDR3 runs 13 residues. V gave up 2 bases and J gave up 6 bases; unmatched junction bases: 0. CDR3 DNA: TGTGCCAGCAGTGACGGGGGGGCCGGGGAGCTGTTTTTT. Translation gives CASSDGGAGELFF.